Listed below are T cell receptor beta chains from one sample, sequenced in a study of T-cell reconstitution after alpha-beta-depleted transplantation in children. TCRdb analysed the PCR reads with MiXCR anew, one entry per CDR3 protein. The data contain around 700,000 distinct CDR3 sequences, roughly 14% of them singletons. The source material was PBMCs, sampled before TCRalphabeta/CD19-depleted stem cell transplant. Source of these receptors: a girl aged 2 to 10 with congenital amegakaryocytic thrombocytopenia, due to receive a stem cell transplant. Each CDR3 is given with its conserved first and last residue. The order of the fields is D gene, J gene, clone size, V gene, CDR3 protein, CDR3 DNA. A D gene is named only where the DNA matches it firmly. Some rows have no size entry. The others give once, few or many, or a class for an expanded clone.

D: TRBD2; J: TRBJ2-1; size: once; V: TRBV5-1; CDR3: CPSSLAASGIQYNEQFF; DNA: TGCCCCAGCAGCTTGGCCGCTAGCGGGATTCAGTACAATGAGCAGTTCTTC
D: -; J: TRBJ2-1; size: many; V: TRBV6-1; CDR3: CASMVPGFLYEQFF; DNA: TGTGCCAGCATGGTCCCAGGCTTTCTCTATGAGCAGTTCTTC
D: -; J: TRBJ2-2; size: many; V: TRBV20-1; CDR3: CSASRQLSTGELFF; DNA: TGCAGTGCTAGTAGACAGCTGAGCACCGGGGAGCTGTTTTTT
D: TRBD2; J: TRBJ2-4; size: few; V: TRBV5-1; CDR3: CASSVGLALAKNIQYF; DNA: TGCGCCAGCAGCGTGGGACTAGCACTGGCCAAAAACATTCAGTACTTC
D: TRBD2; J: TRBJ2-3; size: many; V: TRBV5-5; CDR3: CASSPRTSGGGTQYF; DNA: TGTGCCAGCAGCCCTAGGACTAGCGGGGGAGGTACGCAGTATTTT
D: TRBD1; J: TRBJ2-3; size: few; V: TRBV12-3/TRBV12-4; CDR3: CASSSPGTADTQYF; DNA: TGTGCCAGCAGTTCTCCCGGGACAGCAGATACGCAGTATTTT
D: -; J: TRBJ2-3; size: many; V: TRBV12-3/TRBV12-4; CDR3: CASSLSRDSNTDTQYF; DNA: TGTGCCAGCAGCCTCAGCCGGGACTCGAACACAGATACGCAGTATTTT
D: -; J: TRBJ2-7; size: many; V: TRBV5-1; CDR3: CASSLALGSSLSEQYF; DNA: TGCGCCAGCAGCTTGGCCCTGGGCAGTAGCTTGAGCGAGCAGTACTTC
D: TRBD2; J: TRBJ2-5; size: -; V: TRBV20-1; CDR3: CSARHPAGRKETQYF; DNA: TGCAGTGCTAGACACCCAGCGGGACGAAAAGAGACCCAGTACTTC
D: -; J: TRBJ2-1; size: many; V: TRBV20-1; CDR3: CSARGDSGESYNEQFF; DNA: TGCAGTGCTAGAGGGGACTCGGGCGAGTCCTACAATGAGCAGTTCTTC
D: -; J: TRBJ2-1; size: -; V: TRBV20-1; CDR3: CSAPRGDNEKFF; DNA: TGCAGCGCCCCGCGTGGAGACAATGAGAAGTTCTTC
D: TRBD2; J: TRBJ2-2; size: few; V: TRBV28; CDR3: CASSPLAGGDTGELFF; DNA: TGTGCCAGCAGCCCCCTAGCGGGAGGCGACACCGGGGAGCTGTTTTTT
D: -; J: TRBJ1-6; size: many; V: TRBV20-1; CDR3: CSATQEPSYNSPLHF; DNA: TGCAGTGCCACACAGGAGCCATCCTATAATTCACCCCTCCACTTT
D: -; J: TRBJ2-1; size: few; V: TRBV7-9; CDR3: CASSLAPAVTGLFF; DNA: TGTGCCAGCAGCTTAGCCCCCGCGGTCACAGGGTTGTTCTTC
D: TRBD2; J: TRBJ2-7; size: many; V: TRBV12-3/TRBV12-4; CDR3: CASSFLGGSGVTEQYF; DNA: TGTGCCAGCAGTTTCTTGGGTGGGAGCGGGGTTACCGAGCAGTACTTC
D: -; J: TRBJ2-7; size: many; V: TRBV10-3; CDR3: CAIMGDSYEQYF; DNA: TGTGCCATCATGGGGGATTCCTACGAGCAGTACTTC
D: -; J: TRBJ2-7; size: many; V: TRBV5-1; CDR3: CASSDPNRASTYEQYF; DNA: TGCGCCAGCAGCGATCCGAACAGGGCCTCAACCTACGAGCAGTACTTC
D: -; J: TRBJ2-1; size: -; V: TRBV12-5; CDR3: CASVLAPYNEQFF; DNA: TGTGCTAGTGTGCTAGCGCCCTACAATGAGCAGTTCTTC
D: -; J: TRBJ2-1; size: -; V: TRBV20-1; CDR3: CSAKGPLVYNEQFF; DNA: TGCAGTGCTAAGGGGCCTCTAGTGTACAATGAGCAGTTCTTC
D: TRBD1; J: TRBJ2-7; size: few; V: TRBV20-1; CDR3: CSARDLGTGGNEQYF; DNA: TGCAGTGCTAGAGACCTTGGGACAGGGGGTAACGAGCAGTACTTC
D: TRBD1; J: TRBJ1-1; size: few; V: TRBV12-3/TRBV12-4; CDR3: CASTQGGTGDPDEAFF; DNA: TGTGCCAGCACTCAGGGTGGGACAGGGGACCCCGATGAAGCTTTCTTT
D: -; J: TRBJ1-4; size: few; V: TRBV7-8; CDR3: CATQTGWRATNEKLFF; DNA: TGTGCCACCCAAACGGGATGGAGGGCAACTAATGAAAAACTGTTTTTT
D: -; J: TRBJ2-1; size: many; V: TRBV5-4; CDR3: CASSAKGSSYNEQFF; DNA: TGTGCCAGCAGCGCAAAGGGTAGTTCCTACAATGAGCAGTTCTTC
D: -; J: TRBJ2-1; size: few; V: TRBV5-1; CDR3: CASSLGPVGLNSYNEQFF; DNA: TGCGCCAGCAGCTTGGGGCCGGTGGGACTTAACTCCTACAATGAGCAGTTCTTC
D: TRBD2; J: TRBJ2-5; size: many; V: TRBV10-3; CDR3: CAISDSGSRRETQYF; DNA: TGTGCCATCAGTGATAGCGGGAGTAGGAGAGAGACCCAGTACTTC
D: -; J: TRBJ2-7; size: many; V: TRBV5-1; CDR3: CASSLRGTNEQYF; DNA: TGCGCCAGCAGCTTACGGGGAACCAACGAGCAGTACTTC
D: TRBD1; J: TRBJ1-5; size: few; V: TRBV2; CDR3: CASSWDRGYNQPQHF; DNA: TGTGCCAGCAGTTGGGACAGGGGCTACAATCAGCCCCAGCATTTT
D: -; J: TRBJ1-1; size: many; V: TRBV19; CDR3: CASRASGLVTNTEAFF; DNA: TGTGCCAGTAGGGCCAGTGGCCTTGTGACGAACACTGAAGCTTTCTTT
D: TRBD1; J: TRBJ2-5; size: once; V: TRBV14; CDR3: CASSSTTGRGETQYF; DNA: TGTGCCAGCAGCTCGACGACAGGGAGAGGCGAGACCCAGTACTTC
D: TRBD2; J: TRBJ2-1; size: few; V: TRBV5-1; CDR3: CASSPPASGIPSGEQFF; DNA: TGCGCCAGCAGCCCGCCTGCGAGCGGGATCCCCTCAGGTGAGCAGTTCTTC
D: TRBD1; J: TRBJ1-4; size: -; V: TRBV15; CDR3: CATSRTGGREKLFF; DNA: TGTGCCACCAGCAGGACAGGGGGACGCGAAAAACTGTTTTTT
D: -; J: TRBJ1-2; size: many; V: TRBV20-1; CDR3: CSALKGVNGYTF; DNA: TGCAGTGCATTAAAGGGGGTGAATGGCTACACCTTC
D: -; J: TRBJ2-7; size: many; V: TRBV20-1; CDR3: CSARDLSGSSYEQYF; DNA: TGCAGTGCTAGAGATCTTAGTGGGAGCTCCTACGAGCAGTACTTC
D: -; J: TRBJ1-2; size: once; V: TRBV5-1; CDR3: CASSLRPGEGYTF; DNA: TGCGCCAGCAGCTTGCGGCCAGGGGAGGGCTACACCTTC
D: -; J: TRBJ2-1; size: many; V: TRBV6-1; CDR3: CASSRVVANEQFF; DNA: TGTGCCAGCAGTCGGGTCGTGGCCAATGAGCAGTTCTTC
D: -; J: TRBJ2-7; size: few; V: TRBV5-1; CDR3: CASSPLILYEQYF; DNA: TGCGCCAGCAGCCCCCTAATCCTCTACGAGCAGTACTTC
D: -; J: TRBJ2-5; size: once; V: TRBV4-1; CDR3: CASSQDISGRVETQYF; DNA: TGCGCCAGCAGCCAAGATATCTCCGGTCGGGTGGAGACCCAGTACTTC
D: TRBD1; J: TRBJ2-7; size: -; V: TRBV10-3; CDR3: CAISEPHRGVNYEQYF; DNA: TGTGCCATCAGTGAGCCCCACAGGGGGGTGAATTACGAGCAGTACTTC
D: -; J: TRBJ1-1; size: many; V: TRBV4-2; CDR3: CASSQDPGTVNTEAFF; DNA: TGTGCCAGCAGCCAAGACCCCGGGACGGTTAACACTGAAGCTTTCTTT
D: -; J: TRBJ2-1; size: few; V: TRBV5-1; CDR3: CASSLENADEQFF; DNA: TGCGCCAGCAGCTTGGAGAATGCGGATGAGCAGTTCTTC
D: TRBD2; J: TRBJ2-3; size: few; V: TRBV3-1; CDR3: CASSQVAGGSTDTQYF; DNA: TGTGCCAGCAGCCAAGTGGCGGGAGGGAGCACAGATACGCAGTATTTT
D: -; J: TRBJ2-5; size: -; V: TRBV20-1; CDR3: CSAADASEYF; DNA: TGCAGTGCGGCGGACGCTAGCGAGTACTTC
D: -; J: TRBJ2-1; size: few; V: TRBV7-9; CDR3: CASSFRAGTNEQFF; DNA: TGTGCCAGCAGCTTCCGGGCAGGGACCAATGAGCAGTTCTTC
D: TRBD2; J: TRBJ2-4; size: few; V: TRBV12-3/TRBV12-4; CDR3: CASKALAGELGAIQYF; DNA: TGTGCCAGCAAAGCCCTAGCGGGAGAGCTAGGGGCCATTCAGTACTTC
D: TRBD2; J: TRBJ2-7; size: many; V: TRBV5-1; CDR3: CASSQGLAGANEQYF; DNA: TGCGCCAGCAGCCAGGGACTAGCGGGAGCGAATGAGCAGTACTTC